This T cell receptor (beta chain) was recovered during a study of T cells in Graves' hyperthyroidism and ophthalmopathy (dated by TCRdb to about 2019). Study-level background: Peripheral blood was collected at initial diagnosis, before any treatment. The study also compared thyroid tissue and blood T-cell repertoires from about six Graves' hyperthyroidism patients. Whether ophthalmopathy could be predicted prospectively was tested in an independent validation cohort made up of roughly 19 hyperthyroidism patients plus 17 patients who later progressed to ophthalmopathy. The paper describes TCR Vbeta CDR3 sequencing of 140 or so peripheral blood samples, made up of 43 ophthalmopathy patients, roughly 80 hyperthyroidism patients and approximately 17 progressor patients. Once sampling was done, hyperthyroidism patients were given methimazole at a starting dose of 30 mg daily, whereas ophthalmopathy patients were given high-dose intravenous methylprednisolone. The approximately 100 discovery patients were divided at random into training and test sets in a 7:3 ratio. To identify distinguishing TCR V-J signatures, a discovery cohort of 90 to 100 patients was used, comprising approximately 40 with Graves' ophthalmopathy and 57 with stable Graves' hyperthyroidism.

Summary of the overall study and its limitations: A 13 V-J signature model separated ophthalmopathy from stable hyperthyroidism, with just over 85% sensitivity and 81.08% specificity in cross-validation and 80%/75% in testing. In validation, the model predicted progression to ophthalmopathy a median of about 6 months before onset, with over 55% sensitivity and roughly 73% specificity. Blood samples also contained most of the expanded thyroid clonotypes (frequency above 0.001), which suggests that blood repertoires may reflect thyroid immune responses. Sample size was not statistically predetermined, and blinding of investigators to group allocation was not performed.

Stable Graves' hyperthyroidism was defined as the absence of progression to ophthalmopathy over 18 months of follow-up. The hyperthyroidism patients were between 18 and 65 years old and newly diagnosed, with a disease duration of less than 2 months. Exclusion was applied to patients with uncontrolled infections, other autoimmune diseases, pregnancy or lactation. Diagnoses were based on clinical symptoms, serum thyroxine and TRAb, thyroid ultrasound and orbital computed tomography. PBMCs were isolated from 8 to 10 ml of fresh peripheral blood by Ficoll-Paque density gradient centrifugation. Trizol reagent was used to extract total RNA, and RNA quality was then checked on an Agilent 2100 Bioanalyzer. TCR beta CDR3 regions were amplified from RNA transcripts. For the first round of RT-PCR on the TCR CDR3, the HTBI primer set was used together with the Qiagen OneStep RT-PCR kit. Libraries were constructed in a second round of multiplex PCR, after which size selection and purification were performed. Sequencing of the libraries was done on an Illumina HiSeq2000 using paired-end 100 bp reads. As for the original processing: SOAPnuke was used to process the raw data, removing reads that contained adapters or uncalled bases, had a mean Phred below 15, or lacked an exact match to the constant primer or identifier. COPE v1.2.5 was used to merge high-quality paired reads, and clonotypes were defined as unique nucleotide sequences. MiTCR v1.1 was used to align the clonotypes against IMGT TRBV, TRBD and TRBJ reference segments. Analysis was restricted to V-J combinations with a frequency above 0.0001, which covered about 99% of repertoires. The TCS score was defined as the ratio of F50 (clonal expansion) to E x V (chaos), calculated using BLOSUM62-based TCRdist between CDR3 peptides within each V-J. Welch's t-statistics and random forest reduced several hundred V-J features to 13, which were used in a naive Bayes classifier (R e1071). The public reads were reanalyzed by TCRdb: fastp trimming at Q25, MiXCR alignment, in-frame beta chains only. Here each entry gathers all rows of one CDR3 protein and keeps the most common genes and DNA. TCRdb, not the authors, supplied the V and J calls. Within this sample are approximately 430,000 distinct CDR3 sequences, with 15% to 19% of them counted one time only. The top ten clonotypes cover 13% to 15% of the sample.

This clonotype came up many times. Its specific antigen is unknown. No base quality values were provided; no much bigger clone lies one nucleotide off. The V end gives up 1 base and the J end 0 bases, leaving 0 bases in the junction not matched to a gene. Taken from cysteine to phenylalanine, the CDR3 has 15 residues. Of all the DNA, just the CDR3 is kept, 45 bases in frame from base 1. Reading the germline V gene (reference sequence) gives CDR1 LGHDT and CDR2 YNNKEL. The material sequenced was blood. The TCR originated in a woman in her late teens or twenties with Graves' hyperthyroidism. The rearrangement joined TRBV3-1 to TRBJ1-3, with 7 bases matching TRBD1. CDR3 reads: CASSQGDSSGNTIYF. In nucleotides, the sequence is TGTGCCAGCAGCCAAGGGGACAGCTCTGGAAACACCATATATTTT.